This T cell receptor (beta chain) was obtained from a study of control samples from healthy donors and cancer patients. The CDR3 loop spans 12 amino acids. Germline V gives CDR1 SGHTS, CDR2 YDEGEE. V lost 8 bases, J lost 4 bases, and 13 bases lay in between. Profiled with immunoSEQ multiplex PCR; TCRdb holds only in-frame clones, not every one. The table records roughly 120,000 clones, roughly nine tenths of them present only once. The chain carries TRBV5-8 and TRBJ2-7, with D perhaps matching TRBD1 (6 bases). The specimen was PBMCs. The TCR comes from a woman between 50 and 59 years old with colorectal cancer. The CDR3 bases are TGTGCCAGTCCGGGACACCTATACGAGCAGTACTTC. Its translation: CASPGHLYEQYF.